The next 20 T cell receptor beta chains were all read from a single sample in a study of T cell clonality in common variable immunodeficiency. Sequenced by immunoSEQ multiplex PCR; TCRdb stores in-frame clones only, minus some. The repertoire yields around 55,000 clones, none seen only once; the top ten contain approximately 0.84%. Sequencing was done on a sample of peripheral blood mononuclear cells. The receptors derive from a person between 18 and 75 years old in good health.

This clone was observed at least ten times. A much bigger clone sits one base away, suggesting this may be a read error. Read data end 3 residues before the CDR3 end; the end is taken from the germline J gene. The chain is built from TRBV20-1 and TRBJ2-5; the match to TRBD2 covers 11 bases. Germline V gene sequence: CDR1 DFQATT, CDR2 SNEGSKA (reference sequence). The CDR3 sequence is 16 residues long. The CDR3: CSASPRLAGNTDTQYF. CDR3 bases read: TGCAGTGCTAGCCCCCGACTAGCGGGGAACACAGATACC.

Many counts were recorded for this clone. The CDR3 goes on 3 residues after the read ends, and that part is filled in from the germline J gene. The chain combines TRBV10-3 with TRBJ2-1, with TRBD1 matching 8 bases. CDR1 is ENHRY, CDR2 SYGVKD, per germline. This CDR3 has 16 residues. Trimming cost V 4 bases and J 4 bases; bases outside gene matches: 9. This CDR3 is CAISGTQGASYNEQFF. Partial CDR3 DNA: TGTGCCATCAGTGGAACTCAGGGGGCAAGTTACAATGAG.

This clone was counted at least ten times. The DNA ends 3 residues before the CDR3 does, and the rest of the CDR3 is filled in from the germline J gene. This chain joins TRBV30 and TRBJ2-7; 15 nucleotides agree with TRBD2. The CDR3 sequence is 16 residues long. Looked up from germline, CDR1 is GTSNPN and CDR2 is SVGIG (reference sequence). V lost 7 bases, J lost 4 bases, and 11 bases stayed unmatched. CDR3 DNA, as far as it was read: TGTGCCTCTCAACCGGGACTAGCGGGAGGTAGATACGAG. It translates to CASQPGLAGGRYE. The full CDR3 reads CASQPGLAGGRYEQYF.

This clone was found many times. The CDR3 end lies 3 residues beyond the end of the read and is filled in from the germline J gene. The chain combines TRBV5-1 with TRBJ1-1; 11 bases map to TRBD1. This CDR3 comprises 18 residues. V lost 4 bases and J lost 5; bases outside the gene matches: 16. From germline, CDR1 is SGHRS and CDR2 YFSETQ. CDR3: CASSPNQGQGVSGTEAFF. The DNA read from the CDR3 is TGCGCCAGCAGCCCGAATCAGGGACAGGGGGTTTCGGGAACTGAA.

There are many counts of this clone. The DNA ends 3 residues before the CDR3 does, and the rest of the CDR3 is filled in from the germline J gene. The chain is built from TRBV24-1 and TRBJ2-1; D might be TRBD1 (6 bases). The CDR3 sequence is 15 residues long. Trimming stripped 5 bases from V and 5 bases from J, with 15 bases between. The germline V gene encodes CDR1 KGHDR and CDR2 SFDVKD. The CDR3 DNA, read in part, is TGTGCCACCAGTGCTTCGGACAGACTTGACAATGAG. Its translation: CATSASDRLDNE. The whole CDR3 region reads CATSASDRLDNEQFF.

The sample holds many counts of this clone. The read halts 3 residues ahead of the CDR3 end, with the missing end drawn from the germline J gene. The J gene is TRBJ2-1, the V gene TRBV12-5; the match to TRBD1 covers 8 bases. Germline V gives CDR1 LGHNT, CDR2 FRNRAP. The CDR3 consists of 14 residues. With V trimmed by 7 bases and J by 2 bases, 4 bases remained unmatched. The CDR3 loop reads CASVRDRTYNEQFF. CDR3 bases read: TGTGCTAGTGTACGGGACAGGACCTACAATGAG.

This clone has at least ten counts. The part of the CDR3 DNA that was read is TGCGCCAGCAGCCAGAGCGGGGGGTCCACTGAA. It codes for CASSQSGGSTE. The full CDR3 is CASSQSGGSTEAFF. This chain uses TRBV4-1 with TRBJ1-1, with a tentative D call TRBD1 (5 bases). The CDR3 end falls 3 residues outside the read, so it is completed with the germline J gene. The V gene lost 3 bases and the J gene lost 4 bases, with 12 bases spanning the gap. CDR3 size: 14 residues. CDR1 MGHRA and CDR2 YSYEKL come from the germline V gene.

This clone was counted many times. Read coverage stops 3 residues before the CDR3 terminus; the germline J gene supplies the remainder. The rearrangement links TRBV2 to TRBJ2-3, with 9 bases that match TRBD2. The length of the CDR3 is 16 residues. The germline gives CDR1 SNHLY, CDR2 FYNNEI. This CDR3 reads CANQREDGGSTDTQYF. CDR3 bases read: TGTGCGAATCAGCGGGAGGATGGCGGAAGCACAGATACG.

This clone was observed at least ten times. Read coverage stops 3 residues before the CDR3 terminus; the germline J gene supplies the remainder. V is TRBV18 and J is TRBJ2-3; TRBD1 is a possible D gene (6 bases). The germline V gene encodes CDR1 KGHSH and CDR2 LQKENI. V lost 0 bases and J lost 6, with 10 bases in between. The CDR3 spans 14 residues. The sequenced CDR3 bases are TGTGCCAGCTCACCACCCGTTACAGGGGATACG. It specifies CASSPPVTGDT. The whole CDR3 protein is CASSPPVTGDTQYF.

The CDR3 is CASSLAQGDFYGYTF. The covered CDR3 bases are TGTGCCAGCAGCTTAGCACAGGGTGACTTCTATGGC. The chain joins TRBV7-2 to TRBJ1-2, with D perhaps TRBD1 (6 bases). The read comes to an end 3 residues before the CDR3 does, leaving the germline J gene to fill in the end. CDR3 length: 15 amino acids. Trimming cost V 0 bases and J 4 bases, with 12 bases left between them. Per the germline V gene, CDR1 is SGHTA and CDR2 is FQGNSA.

Many counts were recorded for this clone. The read terminates 3 residues before the CDR3 end, so the remaining end is supplied by the germline J gene. This sequence joins TRBV7-2 and TRBJ2-2; 8 positions agree with TRBD1. The germline V gene encodes CDR1 SGHTA and CDR2 FQGNSA. The CDR3 is 13 residues long. CDR3 amino acids: CASSPRGQAKLFF. Partial CDR3 DNA: TGTGCCAGCAGCCCCAGGGGGCAGGCAAAG.

This clone was counted ten times or more. The read ends 3 residues early relative to the CDR3; the germline J gene fills the gap. The J gene is TRBJ2-3, the V gene TRBV20-1, with TRBD2 matching 9 bases. The V gene end was trimmed by 5 bases and the J gene end by 2 bases; junction bases not matched to a gene: 8. The germline V gene has CDR1 DFQATT and CDR2 SNEGSKA (reference sequence). The CDR3 extends over 15 amino acids. Incomplete CDR3 DNA: TGCAGTGCTTCTAGCGGGGTAATAGACACAGATACG. It specifies CSASSGVIDTDT. The complete CDR3 sequence is CSASSGVIDTDTQYF.

This clone was seen repeatedly, ten times or more. The missing CDR3 end, 3 residues past where the read stops, is filled in from the germline J gene. The chain recombines TRBV29-1 with TRBJ2-3; 8 bases line up with TRBD1. V dropped 6 bases and J dropped 1; count of bases not matched to a gene: 9. Germline V gene lookup returns CDR1 SQVTM and CDR2 ANQGSEA. The CDR3 loop spans 15 amino acids. The DNA read from the CDR3 is TGCAGCGTCGCCACCTCGGGACAGGGCACAGATACG. It translates to CSVATSGQGTDT. The entire CDR3 reads CSVATSGQGTDTQYF.

This clone was recorded at least ten times. The read is 3 residues too short to cover the CDR3 end, so that end is filled in from the germline J gene. The rearrangement joins TRBV20-1 to TRBJ2-1, with 14 bases that match TRBD2. Per germline, CDR1 DFQATT and CDR2 SNEGSKA (reference sequence). There are 18 residues in the CDR3. Trimming at V came to 0 bases and at J to 9 bases, leaving 13 bases not matched to a gene. The CDR3 protein is CSARDLGLAGGQLGEQFF. The sequenced part of the CDR3 DNA is TGCAGTGCTAGAGATCTCGGACTAGCGGGGGGTCAGTTAGGTGAG.

This clone has at least ten counts. The read ends 3 residues shy of where the CDR3 ends; the end is completed using the germline J gene. The chain couples TRBV19 to TRBJ1-5, with 10 bases lining up with TRBD1. Unmatched junction bases numbered 10, after V lost 4 bases and J lost 7 bases. This CDR3 is built from 16 residues. Germline V gives CDR1 LNHDA, CDR2 SQIVND (reference sequence). CDR3 residues: CASSSSGQGIGQPQHF. The covered CDR3 bases are TGTGCCAGTAGTAGTTCGGGACAGGGGATTGGACAGCCC.

The table lists this clone with many counts. The read terminates 3 residues before the CDR3 end, so the remaining end is supplied by the germline J gene. This chain links TRBV5-4 with TRBJ2-3, with 8 bases identical to TRBD2. V lost 0 bases, J lost 3 bases, and 0 bases stayed unmatched. CDR3 size: 14 residues. Germline V gene sequence: CDR1 SGHNT, CDR2 YYREEE (reference sequence). The CDR3 reads CASSLAGGTDTQYF. The covered CDR3 bases are TGTGCCAGCAGCTTGGCGGGGGGGACAGATACG.

This clone occurred many times. The CDR3 loop reads CSARDQVTDTQYF. The DNA read from the CDR3 is TGCAGTGCTAGAGATCAGGTCACAGATACG. The chain employs TRBV20-1 and TRBJ2-3, with D unclear. Read data end 3 residues before the CDR3 end; the end is taken from the germline J gene. Trimming removed 0 bases from V and 2 bases from J, with 6 bases in between. Germline CDR1 DFQATT, CDR2 SNEGSKA (reference sequence). This CDR3 is built from 13 residues.

There are many counts of this clone. The CDR3 bases that were read are TGTGCCAGTAGTATAGACAGGGGGAGTACAGATACG. Its translation: CASSIDRGSTDT. The entire CDR3 protein reads CASSIDRGSTDTQYF. The gene calls are TRBV19 and TRBJ2-3; 7 bases are shared with TRBD1. Read sequence stops 3 residues before the CDR3 end, and the germline J gene provides the missing end. V lost 0 bases, J lost 3 bases, and 3 bases stayed unmatched. Germline CDR1 is LNHDA and CDR2 is SQIVND (reference sequence). The CDR3 consists of 15 residues.

This clone has ten or more counts. The CDR3 end falls 3 residues outside the read, so it is completed with the germline J gene. The chain carries TRBV7-2 and TRBJ1-1; no clear D gene. The CDR3 extends over 14 amino acids. V lost 1 base and J lost 6, with 12 bases in between. In germline, CDR1 is SGHTA, CDR2 FQGNSA. The CDR3 spells CASSLVAVEAEAFF. The CDR3 bases that were read are TGTGCCAGCAGCTTAGTGGCGGTGGAGGCTGAA.

There are many counts of this clone. Read data end 3 residues before the CDR3 end; the end is taken from the germline J gene. This chain links TRBV19 with TRBJ2-5, with 7 bases matching TRBD1. The CDR3 covers 15 residues. CDR1 and CDR2 from the germline V gene are LNHDA and SQIVND (reference sequence). V was clipped by 5 bases and J by 5 bases; unmatched bases: 11. CDR3 DNA (partial): TGTGCCAGTAGTGAAGACAGGGTCCCTGGGGAGACC. Its translation: CASSEDRVPGET. In full, the CDR3 is CASSEDRVPGETQYF.